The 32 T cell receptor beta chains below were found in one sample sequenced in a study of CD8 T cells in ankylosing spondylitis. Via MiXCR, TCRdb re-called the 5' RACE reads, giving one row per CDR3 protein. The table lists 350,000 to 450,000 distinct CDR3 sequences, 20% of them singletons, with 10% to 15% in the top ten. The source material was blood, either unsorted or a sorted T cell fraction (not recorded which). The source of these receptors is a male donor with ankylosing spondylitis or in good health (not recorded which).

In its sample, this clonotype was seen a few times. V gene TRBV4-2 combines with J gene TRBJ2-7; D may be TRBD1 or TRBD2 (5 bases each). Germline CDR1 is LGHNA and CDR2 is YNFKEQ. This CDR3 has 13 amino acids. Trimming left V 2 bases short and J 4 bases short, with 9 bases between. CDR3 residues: CASSQPEGYEQYF. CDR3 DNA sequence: TGTGCCAGCAGCCAACCAGAGGGGTACGAGCAGTACTTC.

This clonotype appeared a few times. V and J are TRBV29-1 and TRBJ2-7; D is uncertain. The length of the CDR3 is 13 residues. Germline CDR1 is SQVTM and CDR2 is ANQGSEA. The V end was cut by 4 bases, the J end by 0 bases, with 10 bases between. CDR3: CSVVSASSYEQYF. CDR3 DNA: TGCAGCGTTGTGTCAGCCAGCTCCTACGAGCAGTACTTC.

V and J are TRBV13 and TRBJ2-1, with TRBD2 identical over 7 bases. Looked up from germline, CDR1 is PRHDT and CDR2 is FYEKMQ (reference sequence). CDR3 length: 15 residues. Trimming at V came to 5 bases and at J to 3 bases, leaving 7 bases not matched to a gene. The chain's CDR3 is CASSMTSSNYNEQFF. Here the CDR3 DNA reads TGTGCCAGCAGCATGACTAGCTCAAACTACAATGAGCAGTTCTTC.

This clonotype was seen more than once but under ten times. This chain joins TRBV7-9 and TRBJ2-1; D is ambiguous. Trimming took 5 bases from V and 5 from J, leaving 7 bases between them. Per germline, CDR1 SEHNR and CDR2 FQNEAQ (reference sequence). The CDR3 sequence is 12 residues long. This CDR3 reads CASSATDNEQFF. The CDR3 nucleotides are TGTGCCAGCAGCGCCACGGACAATGAGCAGTTCTTC.

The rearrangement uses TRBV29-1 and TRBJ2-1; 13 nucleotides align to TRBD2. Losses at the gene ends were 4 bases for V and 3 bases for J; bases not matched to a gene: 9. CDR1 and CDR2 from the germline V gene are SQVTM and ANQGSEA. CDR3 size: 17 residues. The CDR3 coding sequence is TGCAGCGTTGGTGGGGGGGGGACTAGCGGGAACTACAATGAGCAGTTCTTC. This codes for CSVGGGGTSGNYNEQFF.

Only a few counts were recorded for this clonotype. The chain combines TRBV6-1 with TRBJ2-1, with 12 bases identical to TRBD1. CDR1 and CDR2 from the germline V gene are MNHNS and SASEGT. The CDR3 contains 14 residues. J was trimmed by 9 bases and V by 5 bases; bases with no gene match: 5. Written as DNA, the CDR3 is TGTGCCAGCAGTAGCGGGACAGGGGGCGGTGAGCAGTTCTTC. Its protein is CASSSGTGGGEQFF.

The CDR3 spells CASSETGGPGEQFF. The DNA for the CDR3 is TGCGCCAGCAGTGAGACTGGAGGGCCCGGGGAGCAGTTCTTC. The chain carries TRBV10-2 and TRBJ2-1, with a possible D match to TRBD2 (6 bases). This CDR3 contains 14 residues. CDR1 is WSHSY, CDR2 SAAADI, per germline. Trimming took 2 bases from V and 10 from J, leaving 15 bases between them.

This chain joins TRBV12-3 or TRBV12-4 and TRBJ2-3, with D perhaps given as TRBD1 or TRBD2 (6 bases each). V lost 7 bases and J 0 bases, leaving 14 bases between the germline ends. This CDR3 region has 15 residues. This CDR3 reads CASILEGGSTDTQYF. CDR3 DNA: TGTGCCAGCATTCTGGAGGGGGGCAGCACAGATACGCAGTATTTT.

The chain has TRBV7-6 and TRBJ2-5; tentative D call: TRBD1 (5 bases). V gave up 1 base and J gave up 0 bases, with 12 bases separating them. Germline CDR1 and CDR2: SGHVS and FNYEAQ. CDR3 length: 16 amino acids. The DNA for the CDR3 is TGTGCCAGCAGCTTAGTGACAGCAACCTACCAAGAGACCCAGTACTTC. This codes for CASSLVTATYQETQYF.

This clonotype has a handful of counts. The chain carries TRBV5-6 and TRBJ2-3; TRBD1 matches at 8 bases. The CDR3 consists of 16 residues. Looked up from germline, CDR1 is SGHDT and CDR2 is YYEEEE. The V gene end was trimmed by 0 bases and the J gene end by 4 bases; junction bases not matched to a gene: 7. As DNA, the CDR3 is TGTGCCAGCAGCTTGGAGGACAGGGCGGGTCCAGATACGCAGTATTTT. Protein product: CASSLEDRAGPDTQYF.

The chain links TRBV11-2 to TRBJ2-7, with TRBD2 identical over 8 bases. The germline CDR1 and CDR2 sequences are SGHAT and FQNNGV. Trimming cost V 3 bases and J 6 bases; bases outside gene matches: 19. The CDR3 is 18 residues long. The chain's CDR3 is CASSLFVGISGDPGEQYF. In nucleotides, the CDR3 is TGTGCCAGCAGCTTGTTTGTAGGTATTAGCGGGGACCCCGGCGAGCAGTACTTC.

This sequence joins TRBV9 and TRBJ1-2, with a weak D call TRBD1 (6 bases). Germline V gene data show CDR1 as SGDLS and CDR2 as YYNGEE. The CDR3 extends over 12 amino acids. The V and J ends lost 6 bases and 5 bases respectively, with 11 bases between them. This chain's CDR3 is CASIGGGYGYTF. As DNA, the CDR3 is TGTGCCAGCATCGGGGGCGGATATGGCTACACCTTC.

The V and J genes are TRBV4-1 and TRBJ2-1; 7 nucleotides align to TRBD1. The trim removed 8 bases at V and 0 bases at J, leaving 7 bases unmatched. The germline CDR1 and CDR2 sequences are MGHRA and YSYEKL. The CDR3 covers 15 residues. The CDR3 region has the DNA TGCGCCAGCCGTTCCGGGACAGACTCCTACAATGAGCAGTTCTTC. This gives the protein CASRSGTDSYNEQFF.

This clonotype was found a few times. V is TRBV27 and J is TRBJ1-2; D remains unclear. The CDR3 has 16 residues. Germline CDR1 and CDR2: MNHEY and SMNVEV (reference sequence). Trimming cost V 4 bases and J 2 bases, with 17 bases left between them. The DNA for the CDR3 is TGTGCCAGCAGTTCCTCGAGCGGGGTACCCAACTATGGCTACACCTTC. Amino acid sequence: CASSSSSGVPNYGYTF.

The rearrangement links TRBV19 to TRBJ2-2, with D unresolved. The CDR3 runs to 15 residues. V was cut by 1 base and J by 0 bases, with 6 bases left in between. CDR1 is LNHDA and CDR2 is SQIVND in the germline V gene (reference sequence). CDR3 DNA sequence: TGTGCCAGTAGTATAGGAATTTCGAACACCGGGGAGCTGTTTTTT. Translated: CASSIGISNTGELFF. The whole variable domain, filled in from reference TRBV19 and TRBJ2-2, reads DGGITQSPKYLFRKEGQNVTLSCEQNLNHDAMYWYRQDPGQGLRLIYYSQIVNDFQKGDIAEGYSVSREKKESFPLTVTSAQKNPTAFYLCASSIGISNTGELFFGEGSRLTVL.

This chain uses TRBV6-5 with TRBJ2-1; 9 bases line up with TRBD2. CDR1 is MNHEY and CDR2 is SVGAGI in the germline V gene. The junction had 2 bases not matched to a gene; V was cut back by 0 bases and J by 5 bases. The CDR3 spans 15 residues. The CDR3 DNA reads TGTGCCAGCAGTTACTCCGCGGGGGGGAACAATGAGCAGTTCTTC. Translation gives CASSYSAGGNNEQFF.

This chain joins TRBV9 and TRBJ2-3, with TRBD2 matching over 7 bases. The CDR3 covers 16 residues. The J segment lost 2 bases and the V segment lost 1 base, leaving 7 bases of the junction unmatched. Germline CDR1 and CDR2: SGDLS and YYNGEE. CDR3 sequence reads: CASSVSGGGATDTQYF. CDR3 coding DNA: TGTGCCAGCAGCGTATCTGGGGGGGGTGCCACAGATACGCAGTATTTT.

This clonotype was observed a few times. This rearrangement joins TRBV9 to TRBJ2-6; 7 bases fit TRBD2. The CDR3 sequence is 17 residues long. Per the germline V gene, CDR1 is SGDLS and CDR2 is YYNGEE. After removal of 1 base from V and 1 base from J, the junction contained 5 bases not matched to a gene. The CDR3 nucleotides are TGTGCCAGCAGCGTACCCCGGGGGGTTTCTGGGGCCAACGTCCTGACTTTC. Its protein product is CASSVPRGVSGANVLTF.

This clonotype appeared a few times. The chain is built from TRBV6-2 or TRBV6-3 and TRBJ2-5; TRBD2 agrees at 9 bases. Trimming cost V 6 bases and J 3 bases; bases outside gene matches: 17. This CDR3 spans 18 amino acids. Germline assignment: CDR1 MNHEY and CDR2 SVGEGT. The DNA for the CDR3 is TGTGCCAGCAGCCCCCGTCCCGGGACTAGCCTCATTGAAGAGACCCAGTACTTC. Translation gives CASSPRPGTSLIEETQYF.

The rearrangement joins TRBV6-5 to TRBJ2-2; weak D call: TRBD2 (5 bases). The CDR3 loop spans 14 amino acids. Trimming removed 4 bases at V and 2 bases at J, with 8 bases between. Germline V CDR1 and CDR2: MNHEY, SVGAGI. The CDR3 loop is CASSSGINTGELFF. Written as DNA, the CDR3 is TGTGCCAGCAGTTCCGGGATAAACACCGGGGAGCTGTTTTTT.

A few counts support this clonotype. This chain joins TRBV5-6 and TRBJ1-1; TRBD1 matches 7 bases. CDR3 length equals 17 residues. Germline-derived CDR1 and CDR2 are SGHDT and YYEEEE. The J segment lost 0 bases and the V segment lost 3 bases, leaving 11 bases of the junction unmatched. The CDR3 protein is CASSWGVGDRVNTEAFF. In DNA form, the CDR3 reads TGTGCCAGCAGCTGGGGAGTGGGAGACAGGGTGAACACTGAAGCTTTCTTT.

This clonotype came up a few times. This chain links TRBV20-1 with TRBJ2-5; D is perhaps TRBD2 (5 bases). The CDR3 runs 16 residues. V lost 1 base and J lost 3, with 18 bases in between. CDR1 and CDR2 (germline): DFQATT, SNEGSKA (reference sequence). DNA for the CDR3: TGCAGTGCTAGAGTCACCCCCTCTAGCCGAGAAGAGACCCAGTACTTC. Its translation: CSARVTPSSREETQYF.

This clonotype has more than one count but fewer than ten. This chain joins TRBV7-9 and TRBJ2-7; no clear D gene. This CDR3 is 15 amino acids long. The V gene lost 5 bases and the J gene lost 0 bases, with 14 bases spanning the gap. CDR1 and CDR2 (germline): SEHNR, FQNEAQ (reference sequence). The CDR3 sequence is CASSHPGWSSYEQYF. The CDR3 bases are TGTGCCAGCAGCCATCCGGGCTGGAGCTCCTACGAGCAGTACTTC. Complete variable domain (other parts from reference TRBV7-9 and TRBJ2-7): DTGVSQNPRHKITKRGQNVTFRCDPISEHNRLYWYRQTLGQGPEFLTYFQNEAQLEKSRLLSDRFSAERPKGSFSTLEIQRTEQGDSAMYLCASSHPGWSSYEQYFGPGTRLTVT.

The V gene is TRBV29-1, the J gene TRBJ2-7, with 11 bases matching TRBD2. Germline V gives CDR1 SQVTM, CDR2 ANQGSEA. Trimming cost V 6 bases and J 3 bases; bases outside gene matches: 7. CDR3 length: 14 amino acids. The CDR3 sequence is CSVTGTSGFYEQYF. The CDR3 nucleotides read TGCAGCGTAACCGGGACTAGCGGTTTCTACGAGCAGTACTTC.

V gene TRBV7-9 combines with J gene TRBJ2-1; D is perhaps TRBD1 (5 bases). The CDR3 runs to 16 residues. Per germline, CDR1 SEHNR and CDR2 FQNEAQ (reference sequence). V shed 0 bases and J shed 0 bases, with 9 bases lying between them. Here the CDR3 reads CASSLAQGASYNEQFF. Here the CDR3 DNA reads TGTGCCAGCAGCTTAGCGCAGGGTGCCTCCTACAATGAGCAGTTCTTC. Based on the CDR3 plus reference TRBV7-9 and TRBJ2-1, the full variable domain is DTGVSQNPRHKITKRGQNVTFRCDPISEHNRLYWYRQTLGQGPEFLTYFQNEAQLEKSRLLSDRFSAERPKGSFSTLEIQRTEQGDSAMYLCASSLAQGASYNEQFFGPGTRLTVL.

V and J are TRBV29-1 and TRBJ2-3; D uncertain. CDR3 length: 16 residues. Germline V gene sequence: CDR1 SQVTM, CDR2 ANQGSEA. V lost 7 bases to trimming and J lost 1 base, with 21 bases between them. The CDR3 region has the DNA TGCAGCGGTCTCCCGGCCAGCTCTAAGGGCACAGATACGCAGTATTTT. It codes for CSGLPASSKGTDTQYF.

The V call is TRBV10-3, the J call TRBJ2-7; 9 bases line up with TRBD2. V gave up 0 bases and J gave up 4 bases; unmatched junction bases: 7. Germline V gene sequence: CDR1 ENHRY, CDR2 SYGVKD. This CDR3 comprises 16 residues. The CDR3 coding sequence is TGTGCCATCAGTGAGTCCGGAGCGGGGGGACTGTACGAGCAGTACTTC. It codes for CAISESGAGGLYEQYF.

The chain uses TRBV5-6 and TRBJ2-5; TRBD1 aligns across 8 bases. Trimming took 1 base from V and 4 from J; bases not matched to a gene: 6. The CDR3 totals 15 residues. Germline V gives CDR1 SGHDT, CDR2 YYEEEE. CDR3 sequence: CASSLPRTGRETQYF. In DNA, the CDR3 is TGTGCCAGCAGCTTGCCACGGACAGGGAGAGAGACCCAGTACTTC.

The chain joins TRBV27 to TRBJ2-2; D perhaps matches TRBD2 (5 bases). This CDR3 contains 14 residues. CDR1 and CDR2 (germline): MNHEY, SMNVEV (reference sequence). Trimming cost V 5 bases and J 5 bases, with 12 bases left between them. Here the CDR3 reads CASSRGLATGELFF. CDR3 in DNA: TGTGCCAGCAGTCGTGGACTGGCAACCGGGGAGCTGTTTTTT.

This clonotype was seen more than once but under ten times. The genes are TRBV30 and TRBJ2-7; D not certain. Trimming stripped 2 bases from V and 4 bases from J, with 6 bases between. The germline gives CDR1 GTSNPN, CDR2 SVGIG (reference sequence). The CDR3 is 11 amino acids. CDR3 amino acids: CAWSYEYEQYF. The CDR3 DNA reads TGTGCCTGGAGTTATGAGTACGAGCAGTACTTC.

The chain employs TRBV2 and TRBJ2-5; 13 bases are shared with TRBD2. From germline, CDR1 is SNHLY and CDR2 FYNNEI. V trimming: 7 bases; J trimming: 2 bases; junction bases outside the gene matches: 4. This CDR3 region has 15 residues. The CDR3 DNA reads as TGTGCCAGCACAGGACTAGCGGGGGAACAAGAGACCCAGTACTTC. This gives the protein CASTGLAGEQETQYF.

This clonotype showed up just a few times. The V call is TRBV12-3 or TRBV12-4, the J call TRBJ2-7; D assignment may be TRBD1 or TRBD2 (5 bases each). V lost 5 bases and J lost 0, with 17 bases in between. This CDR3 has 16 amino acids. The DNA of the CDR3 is TGTGCCAGCAGTCCTTTCTGGGGGAGTACCTCCTACGAGCAGTACTTC. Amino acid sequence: CASSPFWGSTSYEQYF.